The 27 T cell receptor beta chains below all came from one sample that was sequenced in a study of blood T cell repertoires in COVID-19. Sequencing was performed with immunoSEQ multiplex PCR; in TCRdb, only in-frame clones are kept and a portion is missing. The sample holds roughly 200,000 clones; around 90% are singletons and the top ten take over 9%. The sample comprised PBMCs or T cells enriched from blood (not recorded which). The receptors were gathered from a man younger than 30 with acute COVID-19.

The chain couples TRBV6-4 to TRBJ2-2; D possibly corresponds to TRBD2 (6 bases). Trimming left V 3 bases short and J 3 bases short, with 14 bases between. Germline CDR1 and CDR2: MRHNA and SNTAGT. This CDR3 spans 16 amino acids. Written as DNA, the CDR3 is TGTGCCAGCAGTGATTCTAGCGTTGGGCACACCGGGGAGCTGTTTTTT. This gives the protein CASSDSSVGHTGELFF.

The chain links TRBV10-1 to TRBJ2-1; D not certain. Trimming cost V 0 bases and J 6 bases, with 6 bases left between them. Germline assignment: CDR1 WNHNN and CDR2 SYGVQD (reference sequence). This CDR3 has 13 residues. The CDR3 DNA sequence: TGCGCCAGCAGTGAGTCGGGCTTCAATGAGCAGTTCTTC. Translated: CASSESGFNEQFF.

This chain links TRBV29-1 with TRBJ2-1; TRBD2 matches 7 bases. The germline V gene has CDR1 SQVTM and CDR2 ANQGSEA. CDR3 length equals 17 residues. V trimming: 4 bases; J trimming: 0 bases; junction bases outside the gene matches: 12. The CDR3 DNA reads as TGCAGCGTTGTCAGCGGGAAATGGCGGAGCTCCTACAATGAGCAGTTCTTC. Translating gives CSVVSGKWRSSYNEQFF.

This chain joins TRBV5-4 and TRBJ2-3, with D maybe TRBD2 (5 bases). The CDR3 loop spans 13 amino acids. Germline V lookup: CDR1 SGHNT, CDR2 YYREEE (reference sequence). V was trimmed by 3 bases and J by 6 bases, leaving 11 bases between them. Written as DNA, the CDR3 is TGTGCCAGCAGCTCCCCCGGGGAGGATACGCAGTATTTT. It translates to CASSSPGEDTQYF.

The chain couples TRBV18 to TRBJ2-7, with 8 bases that match TRBD2. CDR1 and CDR2 from the germline V gene are KGHSH and LQKENI. The CDR3 covers 15 residues. Unmatched junction bases numbered 8, after V lost 3 bases and J lost 4 bases. CDR3 amino acids: CASSPPGLEAYEQYF. CDR3 coding DNA: TGTGCCAGCTCACCCCCGGGACTAGAGGCGTACGAGCAGTACTTC.

V and J are TRBV15 and TRBJ2-7, with D possibly matching TRBD2 (6 bases). Germline V lookup: CDR1 LNHNV, CDR2 YYDKDF (reference sequence). Deletions cut 1 base from V and 3 bases from J, with 10 bases between. The CDR3 contains 14 residues. CDR3 in DNA: TGTGCCACCAGCAGAGCCGCGGGATACTACGAGCAGTACTTC. Translation gives CATSRAAGYYEQYF.

For the CDR3, the DNA is TGTGCCAGCAGAGGACCCACAGGGGGATTTGAAGCTTTCTTT. This gives the protein CASRGPTGGFEAFF. The V gene is TRBV2, the J gene TRBJ1-1, with 8 bases fitting TRBD1. This CDR3 region has 14 residues. V lost 6 bases, J lost 7 bases, and 10 bases stayed unmatched. Germline-derived CDR1 and CDR2 are SNHLY and FYNNEI.

The chain uses TRBV4-1 and TRBJ2-1; TRBD2 aligns across 9 bases. Per germline, CDR1 MGHRA and CDR2 YSYEKL. V lost 1 base and J lost 7; bases outside the gene matches: 8. The CDR3 length is 16 residues. CDR3 loop: CASSQGPASGTNEQFF. CDR3 coding DNA: TGCGCCAGCAGCCAAGGGCCGGCTAGCGGGACGAATGAGCAGTTCTTC.

The chain carries TRBV9 and TRBJ1-6; unclear D gene. The CDR3 totals 14 residues. Per germline, CDR1 SGDLS and CDR2 YYNGEE. With 0 bases removed from V and 13 bases from J, the gap between germline ends came to 14 bases. The CDR3, as DNA: TGTGCCAGCAGCGTAGACGGTGCGGATAACCCCCTCCACTTT. It translates to CASSVDGADNPLHF.

CDR3 loop: CASSGGVSYEQYF. The CDR3 DNA follows: TGTGCCAGCAGCGGAGGAGTATCCTACGAGCAGTACTTC. The J gene is TRBJ2-7, the V gene TRBV7-9, with TRBD2 as a possible D gene (5 bases). Germline CDR1 is SEHNR and CDR2 is FQNEAQ (reference sequence). Trimming pared 5 bases from V and 1 base from J, leaving 9 bases between. This CDR3 contains 13 residues.

This rearrangement joins TRBV11-2 to TRBJ2-6; TRBD1 is a possible D gene (6 bases). Trimming removed 4 bases from V and 0 bases from J, with 13 bases in between. The CDR3 consists of 17 residues. Germline assignment: CDR1 SGHAT and CDR2 FQNNGV. CDR3 nucleotide sequence: TGTGCCAGCAGCTCCCGGGACAAAGACTCTGGGGCCAACGTCCTGACTTTC. It translates to CASSSRDKDSGANVLTF. Full variable domain (remainder filled in from reference TRBV11-2 and TRBJ2-6): EAGVAQSPRYKIIEKRQSVAFWCNPISGHATLYWYQQILGQGPKLLIQFQNNGVVDDSQLPKDRFSAERLKGVDSTLKIQPAKLEDSAVYLCASSSRDKDSGANVLTFGAGSRLTVL.

The genes are TRBV2 and TRBJ1-1; 7 bases fit TRBD1. Trimming removed 3 bases from V and 6 bases from J; junction bases left unmatched: 7. From germline, CDR1 is SNHLY and CDR2 FYNNEI. This CDR3 contains 14 residues. The CDR3 bases are TGTGCCAGCAGTGACTCGACAGGGAATTCTGAAGCTTTCTTT. It yields the protein CASSDSTGNSEAFF.

The chain carries TRBV7-6 and TRBJ2-7, with unresolved D. This CDR3 spans 15 amino acids. The V gene lost 4 bases and the J gene lost 5 bases, with 18 bases spanning the gap. The germline V gene encodes CDR1 SGHVS and CDR2 FNYEAQ. The CDR3 DNA reads TGTGCCAGCAGCTCACCCTCGGTCAGACAAGACGAGCAGTACTTC. Translation: CASSSPSVRQDEQYF.

The V call is TRBV11-3, the J call TRBJ1-4; D not certain. From germline, CDR1 is SGHNT and CDR2 YENEEA. Trimming removed 5 bases from V and 0 bases from J, with 13 bases in between. CDR3 length equals 16 residues. CDR3 in DNA: TGTGCCAGCAGCCCGCGGTTTGGAGCAACTAATGAAAAACTGTTTTTT. Translation gives CASSPRFGATNEKLFF. The full variable domain, completed using reference TRBV11-3 and TRBJ1-4, is EAGVVQSPRYKIIEKKQPVAFWCNPISGHNTLYWYLQNLGQGPELLIRYENEEAVDDSQLPKDRFSAERLKGVDSTLKIQPAELGDSAVYLCASSPRFGATNEKLFFGSGTQLSVL.

The CDR3 here is CAWSVNSGIYEQYF. CDR3 coding DNA: TGTGCCTGGAGTGTAAATAGCGGGATTTACGAGCAGTACTTC. The chain combines TRBV30 with TRBJ2-7; 8 bases line up with TRBD2. The CDR3 is 14 amino acids. J gave up 4 bases and V 0 bases, and 5 bases lay outside the gene matches. Germline V gene lookup returns CDR1 GTSNPN and CDR2 SVGIG (reference sequence). The whole variable domain, filled in from reference TRBV30 and TRBJ2-7, reads SQTIHQWPATLVQPVGSPLSLECTVEGTSNPNLYWYRQAAGRGLQLLFYSVGIGQISSEVPQNLSASRPQDRQFILSSKKLLLSDSGFYLCAWSVNSGIYEQYFGPGTRLTVT.

This chain uses TRBV30 with TRBJ2-7; the D gene is possibly TRBD1 (5 bases). Germline CDR1 and CDR2: GTSNPN and SVGIG (reference sequence). The CDR3 loop spans 14 amino acids. V shed 5 bases and J shed 4 bases, with 18 bases lying between them. CDR3 nucleotide sequence: TGTGCCTGGGCAGGGTCCCCTACCCCTTACGAGCAGTACTTC. Translated: CAWAGSPTPYEQYF.

The chain uses TRBV19 and TRBJ2-1; 14 nucleotides match TRBD2. This CDR3 contains 15 residues. Per the germline V gene, CDR1 is LNHDA and CDR2 is SQIVND (reference sequence). After removal of 8 bases from V and 7 bases from J, the junction contained 7 bases not matched to a gene. The CDR3 loop is CASAPGLAGVNEQFF. CDR3 coding DNA: TGTGCCAGTGCTCCGGGACTAGCGGGAGTGAATGAGCAGTTCTTC.

The chain carries TRBV25-1 and TRBJ2-1; 8 bases fit TRBD2. J lost 7 bases, V lost 2 bases, and 4 bases had no gene match. From germline, CDR1 is MGHDK and CDR2 SYGVNS. CDR3 size: 14 residues. The CDR3, as DNA: TGTGCCAGCAGTGAAACGGGACTAGTAAATGAGCAGTTCTTC. It specifies CASSETGLVNEQFF.

Details on this clone: A junction boundary mismatches the germline segment, possibly from a read error. CDR3 nucleotides: TGCGCTACCTATAACTCTGGGGCCAACGTCCTGACTTTC. Translation: CATYNSGANVLTF. V is TRBV6-5 and J is TRBJ2-6; D unclear. Germline assignment: CDR1 MNHEY and CDR2 SVGAGI. The CDR3 loop spans 13 amino acids.

V is TRBV27 and J is TRBJ2-7; TRBD2 matches 9 bases. CDR1 and CDR2 from the germline V gene are MNHEY and SMNVEV (reference sequence). This CDR3 has 14 amino acids. Germline trimming cut 2 bases from V and 4 bases from J; bases unmatched to any gene: 3. Written as DNA, the CDR3 is TGTGCCAGCAGTTTAGCGGGAGGGCGATACGAGCAGTACTTC. It codes for CASSLAGGRYEQYF.

The rearrangement joins TRBV29-1 to TRBJ2-5; TRBD2 matches at 10 bases. Germline V gene lookup returns CDR1 SQVTM and CDR2 ANQGSEA. Trimming took 4 bases from V and 3 from J; bases not matched to a gene: 5. The CDR3 is made up of 14 amino acids. The CDR3 here is CSVVSGREEETQYF. In DNA form, the CDR3 reads TGCAGCGTTGTCAGCGGGAGGGAAGAAGAGACCCAGTACTTC. The full variable domain, its missing parts supplied by reference TRBV29-1 and TRBJ2-5, is SAVISQKPSRDICQRGTSLTIQCQVDSQVTMMFWYRQQPGQSLTLIATANQGSEATYESGFVIDKFPISRPNLTFSTLTVSNMSPEDSSIYLCSVVSGREEETQYFGPGTRLLVL.

This CDR3 is CASSRDQLASTDTQYF. The CDR3 DNA follows: TGTGCCAGCAGCCGGGATCAGCTAGCTAGCACAGATACGCAGTATTTT. The chain carries TRBV3-1 (or the pseudogene TRBV3-2) and TRBJ2-3; a weak D match, TRBD2 (5 bases). This CDR3 has 16 residues. Germline V gene lookup returns CDR1 LGHDT and CDR2 YNNKEL (reference sequence). Trimming pared 4 bases from V and 0 bases from J, leaving 14 bases between.

This sequence joins TRBV19 and TRBJ2-7; D ambiguous. Germline-derived CDR1 and CDR2 are LNHDA and SQIVND (reference sequence). V lost 6 bases, J lost 10 bases, and 16 bases lay in between. The length of the CDR3 is 12 residues. The CDR3: CASSPSATTQYF. DNA of the CDR3: TGTGCCAGTAGCCCCTCTGCGACAACCCAGTACTTC.

The chain is built from TRBV18 and TRBJ1-1; 7 bases fit TRBD1. The germline V gene has CDR1 KGHSH and CDR2 LQKENI. CDR3 length: 17 residues. V shed 0 bases and J 2 bases; nucleotides not matched to a gene: 9. This chain's CDR3 is CASSPPPTGLENTEAFF. The CDR3 DNA sequence: TGTGCCAGCTCACCACCCCCGACAGGGCTCGAAAACACTGAAGCTTTCTTT.

V usage is TRBV6-5 and J usage is TRBJ1-1; D not resolved. This CDR3 is built from 12 residues. Trimming stripped 4 bases from V and 0 bases from J, with 3 bases between. The germline gives CDR1 MNHEY, CDR2 SVGAGI. CDR3 nucleotides: TGTGCCAGCAGTTTTATGAACACTGAAGCTTTCTTT. It codes for CASSFMNTEAFF.

The genes are TRBV9 and TRBJ2-2; TRBD1 agrees at 9 bases. There are 15 residues in the CDR3. Trimming cost V 5 bases and J 4 bases; bases outside gene matches: 6. Germline V gene lookup returns CDR1 SGDLS and CDR2 YYNGEE. CDR3 amino acids: CASRRQGGSTGELFF. The CDR3, as DNA: TGTGCCAGCAGAAGACAGGGGGGGTCCACCGGGGAGCTGTTTTTT.

The rearrangement links TRBV14 to TRBJ2-3; tentatively, D is TRBD2 (5 bases). This CDR3 is 15 amino acids long. Trimming removed 1 base at V and 1 base at J, with 9 bases between. The germline CDR1 and CDR2 sequences are SGHDN and FVKESK. In DNA, the CDR3 is TGTGCCAGCAGCCAAGGGGGAGATGGCACAGATACGCAGTATTTT. It codes for CASSQGGDGTDTQYF.